Below are 23 T cell receptor beta chains sequenced from a single sample in a study of identifying expanded T cells in peripheral blood. Assay used: immunoSEQ multiplex PCR; TCRdb lists only in-frame clones, some missing. The sample holds around 78,000 clones; roughly 81% are singletons and the top ten take about 20%. Sequencing used blood. All receptors come from a person aged 18 to 70 in good health.

This chain connects TRBV19 to TRBJ2-1; 9 bases fit TRBD2. The CDR3 runs 16 residues. Trimming cost V 1 base and J 5 bases; bases outside gene matches: 6. CDR1 LNHDA and CDR2 SQIVND come from the germline V gene (reference sequence). The CDR3 is CASSIGGSGSHNEQFF. The CDR3 DNA reads TGTGCCAGTAGTATAGGAGGTAGCGGGAGCCACAATGAGCAGTTCTTC.

The CDR3 DNA reads TGCGCCAGCAGCCTAAGCGGAACCACAGATACGCAGTATTTT. Protein sequence: CASSLSGTTDTQYF. The rearrangement joins TRBV5-1 to TRBJ2-3, with D perhaps matching TRBD2 (5 bases). The CDR3 is made up of 14 amino acids. The V gene lost 4 bases and the J gene lost 2 bases, with 11 bases spanning the gap. CDR1 SGHRS and CDR2 YFSETQ come from the germline V gene.

The chain employs TRBV5-6 and TRBJ2-5, with D possibly TRBD2 on 6 matching bases. The CDR3 length is 13 residues. V was trimmed by 2 bases and J by 4 bases, leaving 9 bases between them. Germline V CDR1 and CDR2: SGHDT, YYEEEE. The CDR3, as DNA: TGTGCCAGCAGCTTCACCGGGGGAGAGACCCAGTACTTC. This sequence encodes CASSFTGGETQYF. The complete variable domain, with remaining parts taken from reference TRBV5-6 and TRBJ2-5, reads DAGVTQSPTHLIKTRGQQVTLRCSPKSGHDTVSWYQQALGQGPQFIFQYYEEEERQRGNFPDRFSGHQFPNYSSELNVNALLLGDSALYLCASSFTGGETQYFGPGTRLLVL.

The chain combines TRBV11-2 with TRBJ1-4; no firm D call. V shed 3 bases and J shed 7 bases, with 9 bases lying between them. Germline CDR1 SGHAT, CDR2 FQNNGV. The CDR3 has 13 residues. CDR3 nucleotides: TGTGCCAGCAGCTTGTACGTGGGTGAAAAACTGTTTTTT. It specifies CASSLYVGEKLFF.

This clone was detected only once. This chain links TRBV9 with TRBJ1-4; 11 positions match TRBD1. The CDR3 loop spans 15 amino acids. Germline CDR1 is SGDLS and CDR2 is YYNGEE. J lost 5 bases, V lost 4 bases, and 4 bases had no gene match. The CDR3: CASSFRDRGNEKLFF. As DNA, the CDR3 is TGTGCCAGCAGCTTCCGGGACAGGGGGAATGAAAAACTGTTTTTT.

The CDR3 sequence is CASSSPGQGEDTQYF. CDR3 nucleotide sequence: TGTGCCAGCAGTTCTCCGGGACAGGGGGAAGATACGCAGTATTTT. This chain connects TRBV6-5 to TRBJ2-3; 11 positions match TRBD1. This CDR3 spans 15 amino acids. Germline V gives CDR1 MNHEY, CDR2 SVGAGI. Trimming cost V 4 bases and J 5 bases; bases outside gene matches: 5.

This chain links TRBV28 with TRBJ2-7; no firm D call. The CDR3 contains 15 residues. The V gene's germline CDR1 is MDHEN and CDR2 SYDVKM. V lost 1 base, J lost 0 bases, and 10 bases lay in between. The CDR3 DNA sequence: TGTGCCAGCAGTTTATCCCCTCGTGTCTCCTACGAGCAGTACTTC. Translating it yields CASSLSPRVSYEQYF. Together with reference TRBV28 and TRBJ2-7, the CDR3 gives the full variable domain: DVKVTQSSRYLVKRTGEKVFLECVQDMDHENMFWYRQDPGLGLRLIYFSYDVKMKEKGDIPEGYSVSREKKERFSLILESASTNQTSMYLCASSLSPRVSYEQYFGPGTRLTVT.

The CDR3 DNA sequence: TGTGCCAGCAGCCAAGCCCTAGGCTACCAGAGCTCCTACAATGAGCAGTTCTTC. Protein: CASSQALGYQSSYNEQFF. The chain uses TRBV4-2 and TRBJ2-1; D not certain. From germline, CDR1 is LGHNA and CDR2 YNFKEQ. V was clipped by 1 base and J by 0 bases, with 16 bases between them. The CDR3 spans 18 residues.

This rearrangement joins TRBV20-1 to TRBJ2-7; D remains ambiguous. The ends were cut back, 6 bases at V and 0 bases at J, with 6 bases in the middle. Germline V gives CDR1 DFQATT, CDR2 SNEGSKA (reference sequence). CDR3 length equals 11 residues. Written as DNA, the CDR3 is TGCAGTGCGTATGACTCCTACGAGCAGTACTTC. Protein: CSAYDSYEQYF.

The chain employs TRBV29-1 and TRBJ1-1; tentative D call: TRBD1 (5 bases). This CDR3 is 13 amino acids long. Between the trimmed V and J ends, which lost 1 base and 11 bases, there was a span of 17 bases. Germline values: CDR1 SQVTM, CDR2 ANQGSEA. Written as DNA, the CDR3 is TGCAGCGTTGAAGCCAGGGCCCTCCTGGGGGCTTTCTTT. Protein: CSVEARALLGAFF.

The chain combines TRBV18 with TRBJ2-3; D is perhaps TRBD1 or TRBD2 (5 bases each). V lost 6 bases and J 4 bases, leaving 11 bases between the germline ends. The length of the CDR3 is 13 residues. Germline CDR1 is KGHSH and CDR2 is LQKENI. The DNA of the CDR3 is TGTGCCAGCTCGCCGCAGGGAGCAGATACGCAGTATTTT. Translation: CASSPQGADTQYF. The variable domain in full, completed from reference TRBV18 and TRBJ2-3, reads NAGVMQNPRHLVRRRGQEARLRCSPMKGHSHVYWYRQLPEEGLKFMVYLQKENIIDESGMPKERFSAEFPKEGPSILRIQQVVRGDSAAYFCASSPQGADTQYFGPGTRLTVL.

The V gene is TRBV27, the J gene TRBJ2-7; 9 nucleotides line up with TRBD2. The CDR3 sequence is 15 residues long. The V gene end was trimmed by 3 bases and the J gene end by 9 bases; junction bases not matched to a gene: 12. From germline, CDR1 is MNHEY and CDR2 SMNVEV (reference sequence). The CDR3 DNA sequence: TGTGCCAGCAGTTTGGGTAGCGGGAGCAGTGTAGGGCAGTACTTC. Translated: CASSLGSGSSVGQYF.

This rearrangement joins TRBV20-1 to TRBJ1-2; TRBD1 agrees at 7 bases. The germline CDR1 and CDR2 sequences are DFQATT and SNEGSKA (reference sequence). The length of the CDR3 is 11 residues. J gave up 7 bases and V 6 bases, and 5 bases lay outside the gene matches. The CDR3 DNA is TGCAGTGCGTTGACAGGGTTTGGCTACACCTTC. Its protein product is CSALTGFGYTF.

The chain uses TRBV7-6 and TRBJ2-1; D remains unclear. V lost 2 bases and J lost 10, with 6 bases in between. This CDR3 is 11 amino acids long. The germline V gene has CDR1 SGHVS and CDR2 FNYEAQ. CDR3 residues: CASSLSNEQFF. CDR3 coding DNA: TGTGCCAGCAGCTTATCTAACGAGCAGTTCTTC.

The chain joins TRBV11-3 to TRBJ2-2, with TRBD2 matching over 11 bases. The germline V gene encodes CDR1 SGHNT and CDR2 YENEEA. The ends lost 5 bases at V and 2 bases at J; junction bases unmatched: 7. The CDR3 has 17 residues. The CDR3 is CASSLRGLAENTGELFF. CDR3 nucleotide sequence: TGTGCCAGCAGCCTGAGGGGACTAGCGGAAAACACCGGGGAGCTGTTTTTT.

V and J are TRBV5-1 and TRBJ2-1; no reliable D call. V was clipped by 0 bases and J by 4 bases, with 8 bases between them. Germline CDR1 SGHRS, CDR2 YFSETQ. This CDR3 region has 14 residues. CDR3 sequence: CASSLAVGYNEQFF. The CDR3 DNA is TGCGCCAGCAGCTTGGCCGTCGGTTACAATGAGCAGTTCTTC.

The V and J genes are TRBV6-1 and TRBJ2-5, with D unresolved. Germline lookup yields CDR1 MNHNS and CDR2 SASEGT. V lost 8 bases, J lost 5 bases, and 12 bases lay in between. The CDR3 extends over 12 amino acids. The CDR3 protein is CASGRGGETQYF. DNA of the CDR3: TGTGCCAGCGGCCGCGGCGGCGAGACCCAGTACTTC.

The chain uses TRBV4-3 and TRBJ2-2; 12 positions match TRBD2. The CDR3 is made up of 16 amino acids. Trimming at V came to 2 bases and at J to 5 bases, leaving 3 bases not matched to a gene. Germline values: CDR1 LGHNA, CDR2 YSLEER. CDR3 coding DNA: TGCGCCAGCAGCCAATTGACTAGCGGGAGAACCGGGGAGCTGTTTTTT. It yields the protein CASSQLTSGRTGELFF.

This clone was seen a single time. This chain joins TRBV5-1 and TRBJ2-5, with 9 positions matching TRBD1. The J call may be wrong; the DNA end is better matched by TRBJ2-7. Germline V lookup: CDR1 SGHRS, CDR2 YFSETQ. This CDR3 comprises 14 residues. The CDR3 region has the DNA TGCGCCAGCAGCTGGACGGGACAGGGTTACGAGCAGTACTTC. Amino acid sequence: CASSWTGQGYEQYF.

This chain connects TRBV19 to TRBJ2-2; 10 positions agree with TRBD2. The CDR3 totals 14 residues. Germline-derived CDR1 and CDR2 are LNHDA and SQIVND (reference sequence). The V gene end was trimmed by 6 bases and the J gene end by 5 bases; junction bases not matched to a gene: 3. The CDR3 loop is CASRAGGYTGELFF. DNA for the CDR3: TGTGCCAGTAGAGCGGGAGGGTATACCGGGGAGCTGTTTTTT.

The rearrangement joins TRBV28 to TRBJ2-3, with D perhaps TRBD2 (6 bases). This CDR3 is 13 amino acids long. The V gene lost 7 bases and the J gene lost 0 bases, with 8 bases spanning the gap. CDR1 is MDHEN, CDR2 SYDVKM, per germline. The CDR3: CASNGGSTDTQYF. DNA of the CDR3: TGTGCCAGCAACGGGGGAAGCACAGATACGCAGTATTTT.

This rearrangement joins TRBV19 to TRBJ1-2; D gene uncertain. CDR1 LNHDA and CDR2 SQIVND come from the germline V gene (reference sequence). The CDR3 length is 16 residues. Trimming cost V 4 bases and J 2 bases, with 17 bases left between them. This CDR3 reads CASSNPEEGFNYGYTF. The CDR3 DNA sequence: TGTGCCAGTAGTAACCCAGAGGAGGGCTTCAACTATGGCTACACCTTC.

The rearrangement links TRBV10-3 to TRBJ2-5; D not resolved. The CDR3 consists of 13 residues. V was cut by 3 bases and J by 12 bases, with 17 bases left in between. CDR1 ENHRY and CDR2 SYGVKD come from the germline V gene. Here the CDR3 reads CAISEEASAWEYF. DNA for the CDR3: TGTGCCATCAGTGAAGAGGCCAGTGCGTGGGAGTACTTC.